Presented here are 7 T cell receptor beta chains from one specimen sequenced in a study of CD8 T cells in Susac syndrome. cDNA came from roughly 0.53 to 1 ug RNA primed by random hexamers. MiXCR, applied by TCRdb to the immunoSEQ multiplex PCR reads, yields one record per CDR3 protein. The repertoire holds 95,000 to 150,000 distinct CDR3 sequences, with about 94% as singletons. The sequenced sample consisted of CD8+ T cells from PBMCs. These receptors originate from a human donor with Susac syndrome.

The chain couples TRBV11-2 to TRBJ2-5; D uncertain. The ends were cut back, 0 bases at V and 2 bases at J, with 13 bases in the middle. Germline V gives CDR1 SGHAT, CDR2 FQNNGV. This CDR3 comprises 16 residues. The CDR3 sequence: CASSLDFVAAQETQYF. The DNA for the CDR3 is TGTGCCAGCAGCTTAGATTTCGTTGCGGCACAAGAGACCCAGTACTTC.

This chain links TRBV20-1 with TRBJ1-2; no reliable D call. This CDR3 is built from 13 residues. V was shortened by 0 bases and J by 4 bases, with 9 bases between the two germline ends. The germline V gene encodes CDR1 DFQATT and CDR2 SNEGSKA (reference sequence). The CDR3 nucleotides read TGCAGTGCTAGAGATCGGACCGCCTATGGCTACACCTTC. Its translation: CSARDRTAYGYTF.

This clonotype was picked up one time. The chain couples TRBV12-3 or TRBV12-4 to TRBJ1-2; D gene uncertain. V lost 6 bases and J lost 4, with 12 bases in between. The CDR3 spans 13 residues. The CDR3 reads CASSPALGYGYTF. The CDR3 region has the DNA TGTGCCAGCAGCCCCGCCTTGGGCTATGGCTACACCTTC.

The genes are TRBV4-2 and TRBJ2-3, with 11 bases matching TRBD2. CDR1 is LGHNA and CDR2 is YNFKEQ in the germline V gene. V shed 0 bases, J shed 7 bases, and the junction held 9 bases outside the gene matches. This CDR3 has 17 residues. The CDR3 is CASSQEDSGGAFYTQYF. The CDR3, as DNA: TGTGCCAGCAGCCAAGAGGATAGCGGGGGGGCCTTTTATACGCAGTATTTT.

This clonotype has more than one count but fewer than ten. This chain connects TRBV12-3 or TRBV12-4 to TRBJ2-6; no firm D call. The V end was cut by 4 bases, the J end by 0 bases, with 10 bases between. The CDR3 totals 16 residues. The CDR3 sequence is CASSWQTTSGANVLTF. CDR3 in DNA: TGTGCCAGCAGTTGGCAGACAACCTCTGGGGCCAACGTCCTGACTTTC.

The genes are TRBV4-1 and TRBJ1-2; D is uncertain. The CDR3 has 12 amino acids. CDR1 MGHRA and CDR2 YSYEKL come from the germline V gene. V lost 1 base and J 8 bases, leaving 8 bases between the germline ends. Here the CDR3 DNA reads TGCGCCAGCAGCCAAGGGGTTGCCGGCTACACCTTC. As protein: CASSQGVAGYTF.

The CDR3 bases are TGTGCCAGCAGCCAAGAGTTTCACAGCATGAACACTGAAGCTTTCTTT. Encoded protein: CASSQEFHSMNTEAFF. The rearrangement joins TRBV4-2 to TRBJ1-1; D gene unclear. V was shortened by 0 bases and J by 0 bases, with 11 bases between the two germline ends. The CDR3 sequence is 16 residues long. The V gene's germline CDR1 is LGHNA and CDR2 YNFKEQ.